Following are 27 T cell receptor beta chains from one sample sequenced in a study of shared clonotypes between healthy human individuals. Repertoires were generated with immunoSEQ multiplex PCR, while TCRdb's copy carries only in-frame clones and drops some. Of about 610,000 clones in the sample, almost 97% are singletons; the top ten hold 0.057%. The specimen was naive CD4+ T cells sorted from blood. This sample's subset: CD45RA+ positively selected. All receptors come from a woman in her twenties or thirties in good health.

V is TRBV5-4 and J is TRBJ2-1; the D gene is possibly TRBD2 (6 bases). Germline lookup yields CDR1 SGHNT and CDR2 YYREEE (reference sequence). V was cut by 4 bases and J by 1 base, with 15 bases left in between. CDR3 length equals 16 residues. The CDR3 spells CASSTGRGGSYNEQFF. The CDR3 nucleotides are TGTGCCAGCAGCACCGGCCGAGGAGGGTCCTACAATGAGCAGTTCTTC.

V usage is TRBV5-1 and J usage is TRBJ2-1; no clear D. The CDR3 extends over 14 amino acids. V lost 4 bases to trimming and J lost 0 bases, with 8 bases between them. The V gene's germline CDR1 is SGHRS and CDR2 YFSETQ. CDR3 DNA: TGCGCCAGCAGCGCGGACCTCTCCTACAATGAGCAGTTCTTC. As protein: CASSADLSYNEQFF.

The genes are TRBV19 and TRBJ2-5, with TRBD2 matching 9 bases. This CDR3 comprises 14 residues. Germline-derived CDR1 and CDR2 are LNHDA and SQIVND (reference sequence). Trimming removed 4 bases from V and 5 bases from J; junction bases left unmatched: 5. The CDR3 nucleotides are TGTGCCAGTAGTAGCGGGAGGGCCGGGGAGACCCAGTACTTC. It yields the protein CASSSGRAGETQYF.

The J gene is TRBJ1-5, the V gene TRBV10-3; possibly TRBD1 for D (5 bases). The CDR3 has 15 residues. In germline, CDR1 is ENHRY, CDR2 SYGVKD. Trimming stripped 3 bases from V and 2 bases from J, with 11 bases between. The CDR3 loop reads CAISDEGSGNQPQHF. The CDR3 bases are TGTGCCATCAGTGACGAGGGGTCCGGCAATCAGCCCCAGCATTTT.

The chain joins TRBV18 to TRBJ2-5; a weak D match, TRBD1 (5 bases). Trimming stripped 6 bases from V and 5 bases from J, with 13 bases between. This CDR3 contains 13 residues. CDR1 and CDR2 from the germline V gene are KGHSH and LQKENI. The CDR3: CASSQGSSETQYF. The CDR3 DNA reads as TGTGCCAGCTCCCAGGGTAGTAGTGAGACCCAGTACTTC.

This clone was counted a single time. This chain joins TRBV27 and TRBJ1-2; D unresolved. The germline gives CDR1 MNHEY, CDR2 SMNVEV (reference sequence). This CDR3 comprises 14 residues. V lost 7 bases, J lost 8 bases, and 20 bases lay in between. DNA for the CDR3: TGTGCCAGCACGTCACCCGACGTTGGGTGGGGCTACACCTTC. Protein sequence: CASTSPDVGWGYTF.

The genes are TRBV21-1 and TRBJ2-7; the table names TRBD1, a call not compared with the DNA. TRBV21-1 is a documented pseudogene. The CDR3 is 16 amino acids. CDR3 in DNA: TGTGCCAGCAGCAAAGGCGAGGGGGACAGTCACTACGAGCAGTACTTC. Translation: CASSKGEGDSHYEQYF.

This rearrangement joins TRBV28 to TRBJ2-4, with D possibly matching TRBD1 (8 bases). The V and J ends lost 6 bases and 9 bases respectively, with 15 bases between them. CDR1 and CDR2 (germline): MDHEN, SYDVKM. The CDR3 runs to 13 residues. The CDR3 bases are TGTGCCAGCAGAAACAGGGGGAGGGTCATTCAGTACTTC. This encodes CASRNRGRVIQYF.

The gene calls are TRBV7-3 and TRBJ2-1, with 7 bases that match TRBD1. This CDR3 is 15 amino acids long. Germline V gene data show CDR1 as SGHTA and CDR2 as FQGTGA. The ends lost 2 bases at V and 7 bases at J; junction bases unmatched: 8. Here the CDR3 reads CASSLPGQKPNEQFF. DNA of the CDR3: TGTGCCAGCAGCTTACCGGGACAGAAGCCGAATGAGCAGTTCTTC.

This clone was observed a single time. The chain has TRBV10-1 and TRBJ2-5; a possible D gene is TRBD2 (6 bases). Germline CDR1 and CDR2: WNHNN and SYGVQD (reference sequence). The CDR3 spans 14 residues. The V and J ends lost 6 bases and 5 bases respectively, with 16 bases between them. The CDR3 region is CASSSLAGRETQYF. The CDR3 bases are TGCGCCAGCAGCTCCTTGGCAGGGAGGGAGACCCAGTACTTC.

V usage is TRBV5-1 and J usage is TRBJ1-1; D ambiguous. The germline V and J ends were trimmed by 1 base and 0 bases, with 10 bases remaining between them. The CDR3 is made up of 15 amino acids. The germline gives CDR1 SGHRS, CDR2 YFSETQ. CDR3 residues: CASSLFWTMNTEAFF. The CDR3 bases are TGCGCCAGCAGCTTGTTCTGGACTATGAACACTGAAGCTTTCTTT.

The chain recombines TRBV28 with TRBJ2-7; D is perhaps TRBD2 (6 bases). The germline CDR1 and CDR2 sequences are MDHEN and SYDVKM. V lost 2 bases, J lost 3 bases, and 14 bases lay in between. The length of the CDR3 is 15 residues. The DNA for the CDR3 is TGTGCCAGCAGTTTACTGGGGGGATTGAACTACGAGCAGTACTTC. It yields the protein CASSLLGGLNYEQYF.

The chain is built from TRBV30 and TRBJ2-1; 7 bases map to TRBD1. Per germline, CDR1 GTSNPN and CDR2 SVGIG (reference sequence). V gave up 2 bases and J gave up 7 bases; unmatched junction bases: 11. The CDR3 is 15 residues long. Here the CDR3 reads CAWSYDRARGNEQFF. The CDR3 nucleotides are TGTGCCTGGAGTTATGACAGGGCCAGAGGTAATGAGCAGTTCTTC.

The V and J genes are TRBV27 and TRBJ2-1; D remains unclear. CDR3 length equals 13 residues. V gave up 4 bases and J gave up 5 bases, with 9 bases separating them. Germline CDR1 MNHEY, CDR2 SMNVEV (reference sequence). The CDR3 reads CASSYKAHNEQFF. CDR3 nucleotide sequence: TGTGCCAGCAGTTATAAGGCCCACAATGAGCAGTTCTTC.

The chain is built from TRBV2 and TRBJ1-4; TRBD1 agrees at 7 bases. V gave up 5 bases and J gave up 3 bases; unmatched junction bases: 6. The CDR3 extends over 15 amino acids. Germline V gene lookup returns CDR1 SNHLY and CDR2 FYNNEI. CDR3 amino acids: CASSPGGHPNEKLFF. The CDR3 DNA follows: TGTGCCAGCAGTCCAGGGGGACACCCTAATGAAAAACTGTTTTTT.

The V gene is TRBV9, the J gene TRBJ2-7; TRBD1 matches 8 bases. V shed 4 bases, J shed 3 bases, and the junction held 9 bases outside the gene matches. CDR1 and CDR2 (germline): SGDLS, YYNGEE. CDR3 length: 15 amino acids. The CDR3 loop is CASSPRDRSVYEQYF. Written as DNA, the CDR3 is TGTGCCAGCAGCCCCCGGGACAGGTCGGTCTACGAGCAGTACTTC.

The rearrangement joins TRBV5-8 to TRBJ2-7; D unresolved. V was shortened by 0 bases and J by 5 bases, with 6 bases between the two germline ends. The germline gives CDR1 SGHTS, CDR2 YDEGEE. This CDR3 has 12 amino acids. CDR3 protein: CASSLVVDEQYF. The CDR3 bases are TGTGCCAGCAGCTTGGTGGTGGACGAGCAGTACTTC.

The count of this clone is one. The J gene is TRBJ1-4, the V gene TRBV5-4, with D possibly TRBD1 on 5 matching bases. This CDR3 comprises 15 residues. Germline V lookup: CDR1 SGHNT, CDR2 YYREEE (reference sequence). Trimming stripped 4 bases from V and 3 bases from J, with 13 bases between. The CDR3 DNA reads as TGTGCCAGCAGCCCCCTGAAGGGACCTAATGAAAAACTGTTTTTT. This codes for CASSPLKGPNEKLFF.

The CDR3 spells CASSQGTGLGQETQYF. DNA for the CDR3: TGTGCCAGCAGCCAGGGGACAGGGCTTGGACAAGAGACCCAGTACTTC. The chain carries TRBV14 and TRBJ2-5; 9 nucleotides line up with TRBD1. The CDR3 length is 16 residues. The V segment lost 3 bases and the J segment 2 bases; nucleotides outside the gene matches: 7. The germline gives CDR1 SGHDN, CDR2 FVKESK.

The chain links TRBV11-2 to TRBJ2-7; TRBD2 matches 8 bases. The germline gives CDR1 SGHAT, CDR2 FQNNGV. This CDR3 is 17 amino acids long. V was clipped by 1 base and J by 3 bases; unmatched bases: 11. The CDR3 region has the DNA TGTGCCAGCAGCTTAGCGGTTAGCGGGATGTGGCTCTACGAGCAGTACTTC. It codes for CASSLAVSGMWLYEQYF.

The chain links TRBV5-1 to TRBJ2-5; 7 nucleotides align to TRBD1. Germline values: CDR1 SGHRS, CDR2 YFSETQ. This CDR3 spans 13 amino acids. The trim removed 5 bases at V and 3 bases at J, leaving 4 bases unmatched. Written as DNA, the CDR3 is TGCGCCAGCAGAGATGGGACAGAAGAGACCCAGTACTTC. Amino acid sequence: CASRDGTEETQYF. The variable domain in full, with the rest retrieved from reference TRBV5-1 and TRBJ2-5, is KAGVTQTPRYLIKTRGQQVTLSCSPISGHRSVSWYQQTPGQGLQFLFEYFSETQRNKGNFPGRFSGRQFSNSRSEMNVSTLELGDSALYLCASRDGTEETQYFGPGTRLLVL.

The J gene is TRBJ2-1, the V gene TRBV7-2; 8 nucleotides match TRBD1. With 3 bases clipped from V and 2 bases from J, the junction kept 3 bases outside the gene matches. The CDR3 has 15 residues. Germline loops: CDR1 SGHTA, CDR2 FQGNSA. The chain's CDR3 is CASSLDRATYNEQFF. DNA for the CDR3: TGTGCCAGCAGCTTGGACAGGGCCACCTACAATGAGCAGTTCTTC.

The J gene is TRBJ1-2, the V gene TRBV28; a possible D gene is TRBD1 (6 bases). The CDR3 length is 13 residues. Germline V gene lookup returns CDR1 MDHEN and CDR2 SYDVKM. The germline V and J ends were trimmed by 5 bases and 8 bases, with 15 bases remaining between them. CDR3 region: CASSLDRRWGYTF. The CDR3 coding sequence is TGTGCCAGCAGTCTAGACAGGCGCTGGGGCTACACCTTC.

V and J are TRBV4-1 and TRBJ2-5; TRBD1 agrees at 7 bases. Germline lookup yields CDR1 MGHRA and CDR2 YSYEKL. The CDR3 runs to 16 residues. Unmatched junction bases numbered 8, after V lost 3 bases and J lost 1 base. CDR3 sequence reads: CASSQNRDRVQETQYF. CDR3 bases: TGCGCCAGCAGCCAGAACCGAGACAGGGTCCAAGAGACCCAGTACTTC.

The chain combines TRBV6-5 with TRBJ2-3, with 9 bases matching TRBD2. Trimming cost V 1 base and J 6 bases; bases outside gene matches: 5. This CDR3 contains 15 residues. The V gene's germline CDR1 is MNHEY and CDR2 SVGAGI. CDR3 protein: CASSYLGGREDTQYF. DNA of the CDR3: TGTGCCAGCAGTTACTTAGGCGGGAGGGAGGATACGCAGTATTTT.

This chain links TRBV2 with TRBJ2-5; 10 bases are a match to TRBD2. V lost 0 bases to trimming and J lost 4 bases; unmatched junction nucleotides: 5. The CDR3 loop spans 16 amino acids. The germline V gene has CDR1 SNHLY and CDR2 FYNNEI. CDR3 bases: TGTGCCAGCAGTGAAGCGCTAGCGGGAGCCCTAGAGACCCAGTACTTC. This codes for CASSEALAGALETQYF.

CDR3 residues: CASGDREAFF. In nucleotides, the CDR3 is TGTGCCAGTGGGGACAGGGAAGCTTTCTTT. The genes are TRBV19 and TRBJ1-1; TRBD1 matches at 8 bases. The CDR3 extends over 10 amino acids. Trimming removed 8 bases from V and 8 bases from J; junction bases left unmatched: 1. Germline-derived CDR1 and CDR2 are LNHDA and SQIVND (reference sequence).